Below, 12 T cell receptor beta chains from the same sample are listed, as sequenced in a study of T cells in localized non-small cell lung cancer. Sequenced by immunoSEQ multiplex PCR; TCRdb stores in-frame clones only, minus some. The sample yields about 5,600 clones, around 26% seen once. The source material was lung tumor tissue, sampled before any cancer treatment. The receptors here all came from a female donor older than 55 with stage I lung adenocarcinoma.

V is TRBV19 and J is TRBJ2-4; D unclear. The V and J ends lost 0 bases and 9 bases respectively, with 12 bases between them. CDR3 length: 14 amino acids. Germline CDR1 LNHDA, CDR2 SQIVND (reference sequence). CDR3 in DNA: TGTGCCAGTAGTATAGAAGGCCGGTCGGGCATTCAGTACTTC. It translates to CASSIEGRSGIQYF.

This clone was counted between two and nine times. The chain carries TRBV6-1 and TRBJ1-3, with unresolved D. Deletions cut 0 bases from V and 0 bases from J, with 12 bases between. Germline CDR1 reads MNHNS; CDR2 reads SASEGT. The CDR3 length is 17 residues. CDR3 sequence reads: CASSEAGWVGSGNTIYF. The CDR3 nucleotides read TGTGCCAGCAGTGAAGCGGGTTGGGTTGGCTCTGGAAACACCATATATTTT.

This clone was counted a few times. V and J are TRBV28 and TRBJ1-3, with D uncertain. The V gene's germline CDR1 is MDHEN and CDR2 SYDVKM. CDR3 length: 12 residues. The V end was cut by 2 bases, the J end by 3 bases, with 2 bases between. The CDR3 DNA reads as TGTGCCAGCAGTTTAATTGGAAACACCATATATTTT. It is translated as CASSLIGNTIYF.

The chain links TRBV29-1 to TRBJ1-2; the match to TRBD1 covers 9 bases. Looked up from germline, CDR1 is SQVTM and CDR2 is ANQGSEA. CDR3 size: 13 residues. Trimming took 6 bases from V and 8 from J; bases not matched to a gene: 10. The CDR3 coding sequence is TGCAGCGTCGCTAAGGGACAGGGCGACGGCTACACCTTC. This encodes CSVAKGQGDGYTF. Combining the CDR3 with reference TRBV29-1 and TRBJ1-2 gives the whole variable domain SAVISQKPSRDICQRGTSLTIQCQVDSQVTMMFWYRQQPGQSLTLIATANQGSEATYESGFVIDKFPISRPNLTFSTLTVSNMSPEDSSIYLCSVAKGQGDGYTFGSGTRLTVV.

This clone has at least ten counts. The chain has TRBV11-3 and TRBJ2-5, with 8 bases identical to TRBD2. The CDR3 extends over 16 amino acids. Germline V lookup: CDR1 SGHNT, CDR2 YENEEA. Trimming took 6 bases from V and 4 from J; bases not matched to a gene: 13. The CDR3: CASSLQTGGAGETQYF. The CDR3 DNA is TGTGCCAGCAGTTTACAAACCGGGGGGGCAGGAGAGACCCAGTACTTC.

This clone was counted a few times. The junction shows a germline mismatch at one end, possibly a read error. The genes are TRBV7-6 and TRBJ1-1, with 9 bases identical to TRBD1. Germline V gene lookup returns CDR1 SGHVS and CDR2 FNYEAQ. The CDR3 totals 16 residues. The CDR3 DNA follows: TGTGCTAGCAGCTTAGCGCTCGGGACAGGGACCACTGAAGCTTTCTTT. This encodes CASSLALGTGTTEAFF.

The chain combines TRBV6-9 with TRBJ2-2; D not certain. The germline V gene has CDR1 MNHGY and CDR2 SVAAGI. CDR3 length: 11 residues. V gave up 8 bases and J gave up 6 bases, with 7 bases separating them. The CDR3 coding sequence is TGTGCCAGCGCCCGGGCCGGGGAGCTGTTTTTT. Its protein is CASARAGELFF.

V is TRBV6-8 and J is TRBJ2-7; TRBD2 matches at 8 bases. Trimming took 2 bases from V and 0 from J; bases not matched to a gene: 9. This CDR3 contains 17 residues. Germline V gives CDR1 MNHGY, CDR2 SAAAGT. As DNA, the CDR3 is TGTGCCAGCAGTTACAAGGTTAGCGGGACGAGCTCCTACGAGCAGTACTTC. It codes for CASSYKVSGTSSYEQYF.

V gene TRBV18 combines with J gene TRBJ2-7, with 9 bases matching TRBD1. The CDR3 runs to 14 residues. The V gene end was trimmed by 3 bases and the J gene end by 4 bases; junction bases not matched to a gene: 4. The germline V gene encodes CDR1 KGHSH and CDR2 LQKENI. The CDR3 spells CASSPPGQGYEQYF. As DNA, the CDR3 is TGTGCCAGCTCACCCCCGGGACAGGGTTACGAGCAGTACTTC.

About this clone: One end of the junction fails to match germline, which may point to a read error. The V call is TRBV6-9, the J call TRBJ1-1, with D hard to call. Germline V gives CDR1 MNHGY, CDR2 SVAAGI. CDR3 length: 11 residues. For the CDR3, the DNA is TGTGCCACCAGTGATAGCGCTGAAGCTTTCTTT. This sequence encodes CATSDSAEAFF.

The chain employs TRBV19 and TRBJ2-3; TRBD1 agrees at 9 bases. Trimming took 7 bases from V and 0 from J; bases not matched to a gene: 2. CDR3 size: 14 residues. CDR1 and CDR2 (germline): LNHDA, SQIVND (reference sequence). The CDR3 DNA is TGTGCCAGTACTGGGACAGGGAGCACAGATACGCAGTATTTT. Translation gives CASTGTGSTDTQYF.

This clone has just a few counts. The rearrangement uses TRBV15 and TRBJ1-2; 9 nucleotides line up with TRBD1. In germline, CDR1 is LNHNV, CDR2 YYDKDF (reference sequence). CDR3 length: 14 residues. V was pared by 0 bases and J by 7 bases, with 3 bases of the junction left unmatched. The CDR3 nucleotides are TGTGCCACCAGCAGAGAACAGGGGGCGCGTGGCTACACCTTC. Translated: CATSREQGARGYTF. Drawing the rest from reference TRBV15 and TRBJ1-2, the complete variable domain is DAMVIQNPRYQVTQFGKPVTLSCSQTLNHNVMYWYQQKSSQAPKLLFHYYDKDFNNEADTPDNFQSRRPNTSFCFLDIRSPGLGDTAMYLCATSREQGARGYTFGSGTRLTVV.